Following are 22 T cell receptor beta chains from one sample sequenced in a study of blood T cell repertoires in COVID-19. Data came from immunoSEQ multiplex PCR; TCRdb stores just in-frame clones and leaves some out. The data contain about 59,000 clones, around 79% of them seen just once; the ten biggest clones take up 14%. The sequenced sample was peripheral blood. These receptors were obtained from a woman in her 70s with acute or convalescent COVID-19.

This clone was found a few times. The J gene is TRBJ1-1, the V gene TRBV6-5, with D maybe TRBD1 (5 bases). V dropped 6 bases and J dropped 6 bases, with 14 bases sitting between them. The CDR3 runs to 13 residues. Germline CDR1 MNHEY, CDR2 SVGAGI. The CDR3 sequence is CASSPPWTSEAFF. As DNA, the CDR3 is TGTGCCAGCAGCCCGCCGTGGACATCTGAAGCTTTCTTT.

V is TRBV25-1 and J is TRBJ2-2, with 10 bases matching TRBD2. The CDR3 is 16 amino acids. Per germline, CDR1 MGHDK and CDR2 SYGVNS. Unmatched junction bases numbered 12, after V lost 4 bases and J lost 10 bases. The DNA of the CDR3 is TGTGCCAGCAGTGCGTCTAGCGGGGGCCCTTTAAAGGAGCTGTTTTTT. This encodes CASSASSGGPLKELFF.

V and J are TRBV29-1 and TRBJ1-4, with TRBD1 as a possible D gene (5 bases). The CDR3 runs to 12 residues. Germline V gene data show CDR1 as SQVTM and CDR2 as ANQGSEA. The V end lost 3 bases, the J end lost 8 bases, and 10 bases lay between the germline ends. CDR3 region: CSVESRAEKLFF. In DNA form, the CDR3 reads TGCAGCGTTGAGTCCAGGGCCGAAAAACTGTTTTTT.

The V gene is TRBV9, the J gene TRBJ2-1, with 7 nucleotides matching TRBD1. The CDR3 length is 15 residues. The ends lost 0 bases at V and 2 bases at J; junction bases unmatched: 2. Looked up from germline, CDR1 is SGDLS and CDR2 is YYNGEE. CDR3 residues: CASSVEGAAYNEQFF. CDR3 DNA: TGTGCCAGCAGCGTAGAGGGGGCCGCCTACAATGAGCAGTTCTTC.

This chain links TRBV25-1 with TRBJ2-7; 9 positions match TRBD2. The junction had 4 bases not matched to a gene; V was cut back by 4 bases and J by 6 bases. The CDR3 spans 13 residues. Germline V gives CDR1 MGHDK, CDR2 SYGVNS. CDR3 sequence: CASSVSGSGEQYF. The CDR3 coding sequence is TGTGCCAGCAGTGTTAGCGGGAGCGGCGAGCAGTACTTC.

CDR3 sequence: CASSAHRGLVVPGANVLTF. The DNA of the CDR3 is TGTGCCAGCAGCGCCCACAGGGGTCTCGTGGTGCCTGGGGCCAACGTCCTGACTTTC. The chain recombines TRBV7-8 with TRBJ2-6, with 7 bases fitting TRBD1. This CDR3 region has 19 residues. Germline loops: CDR1 SGHVS, CDR2 FQNEAQ. V dropped 5 bases and J dropped 2; count of bases not matched to a gene: 15. Full variable domain (outside the CDR3, taken from reference TRBV7-8 and TRBJ2-6): GAGVSQSPRYKVAKRGQDVALRCDPISGHVSLFWYQQALGQGPEFLTYFQNEAQLDKSGLPSDRFFAERPEGSVSTLKIQRTQQEDSAVYLCASSAHRGLVVPGANVLTFGAGSRLTVL.

This sequence joins TRBV7-9 and TRBJ1-1, with D maybe TRBD1 (6 bases). CDR1 and CDR2 (germline): SEHNR, FQNEAQ (reference sequence). This CDR3 is 17 amino acids long. Deletions cut 0 bases from V and 3 bases from J, with 17 bases between. The CDR3, as DNA: TGTGCCAGCAGCTTAGCGTCCTTAAAGACAGGTTACACTGAAGCTTTCTTT. It encodes CASSLASLKTGYTEAFF.

The chain employs TRBV3-1 (or the pseudogene TRBV3-2) and TRBJ2-5, with D perhaps matching TRBD2 (6 bases). This CDR3 contains 13 residues. The V gene lost 1 base and the J gene lost 7 bases, with 10 bases spanning the gap. From germline, CDR1 is LGHDT and CDR2 YNNKEL (reference sequence). The CDR3 region is CASSQVLGGTQYF. The CDR3 DNA follows: TGTGCCAGCAGCCAAGTTCTGGGGGGGACCCAGTACTTC.

This clone was seen just once. The chain couples TRBV18 to TRBJ2-2, with TRBD1 identical over 8 bases. Germline CDR1 KGHSH, CDR2 LQKENI. The CDR3 runs 17 residues. V shed 4 bases, J shed 1 base, and the junction held 8 bases outside the gene matches. The CDR3 loop is CASSRLLGQENTGELFF. The DNA for the CDR3 is TGTGCCAGCTCACGACTCTTGGGACAGGAGAACACCGGGGAGCTGTTTTTT.

The chain combines TRBV21-1 with TRBJ1-1. TRBV21-1 is described as a pseudogene. This CDR3 region has 16 residues. Here the CDR3 reads CASSNGGSDMRTEAFF. The DNA of the CDR3 is TGTGCCAGCAGCAATGGGGGGTCAGACATGAGAACTGAAGCTTTCTTT.

This clone was seen only a few times. The chain employs TRBV2 and TRBJ1-1; D is perhaps TRBD1 (5 bases). V dropped 5 bases and J dropped 5 bases, with 15 bases sitting between them. CDR3 length: 14 residues. Germline values: CDR1 SNHLY, CDR2 FYNNEI. The CDR3 spells CASSSRGDGTEAFF. The CDR3, as DNA: TGTGCCAGCAGTTCCCGGGGGGACGGGACTGAAGCTTTCTTT.

This clone was counted between two and nine times. The chain uses TRBV19 and TRBJ1-3; D remains unclear. The CDR3 is 15 amino acids. V was shortened by 3 bases and J by 2 bases, with 11 bases between the two germline ends. Germline CDR1 LNHDA, CDR2 SQIVND (reference sequence). The DNA of the CDR3 is TGTGCCAGTAGTATGCTGGAGTTTACTGGAAACACCATATATTTT. Its protein product is CASSMLEFTGNTIYF. Combining the CDR3 with reference TRBV19 and TRBJ1-3 gives the whole variable domain DGGITQSPKYLFRKEGQNVTLSCEQNLNHDAMYWYRQDPGQGLRLIYYSQIVNDFQKGDIAEGYSVSREKKESFPLTVTSAQKNPTAFYLCASSMLEFTGNTIYFGEGSWLTVV.

This clone has more than one count but fewer than ten. The chain recombines TRBV4-1 with TRBJ2-5; 9 bases line up with TRBD2. V was clipped by 5 bases and J by 5 bases; unmatched bases: 9. CDR1 MGHRA and CDR2 YSYEKL come from the germline V gene. This CDR3 is built from 15 residues. The CDR3 spells CASSESGGPVETQYF. CDR3 nucleotide sequence: TGCGCCAGCAGCGAAAGCGGGGGGCCTGTCGAGACCCAGTACTTC.

The DNA of the CDR3 is TGTGCCAGCAAGGCCAGGGGTTCCACCCCCACTGAAGCTTTCTTT. This codes for CASKARGSTPTEAFF. The chain employs TRBV6-5 and TRBJ1-1; tentative D call: TRBD1 (6 bases). The germline V gene has CDR1 MNHEY and CDR2 SVGAGI. V was shortened by 7 bases and J by 4 bases, with 19 bases between the two germline ends. The CDR3 contains 15 residues.

The sample holds a few counts of this clone. The chain uses TRBV15 and TRBJ1-5; D is possibly TRBD1 (5 bases). The V and J ends lost 1 base and 2 bases respectively, with 6 bases between them. The CDR3 contains 14 residues. Germline-derived CDR1 and CDR2 are LNHNV and YYDKDF (reference sequence). The CDR3 reads CATSRGGGNQPQHF. As DNA, the CDR3 is TGTGCCACCAGCAGAGGGGGGGGCAATCAGCCCCAGCATTTT. Complete variable domain (other parts from reference TRBV15 and TRBJ1-5): DAMVIQNPRYQVTQFGKPVTLSCSQTLNHNVMYWYQQKSSQAPKLLFHYYDKDFNNEADTPDNFQSRRPNTSFCFLDIRSPGLGDTAMYLCATSRGGGNQPQHFGDGTRLSIL.

This chain connects TRBV13 to TRBJ2-1; D is possibly TRBD1 (5 bases). The CDR3 is made up of 15 amino acids. Trimming took 5 bases from V and 5 from J, leaving 16 bases between them. Germline-derived CDR1 and CDR2 are PRHDT and FYEKMQ (reference sequence). CDR3 residues: CASSVDSAGHNEQFF. The CDR3 DNA reads TGTGCCAGCAGCGTTGACTCCGCAGGGCACAATGAGCAGTTCTTC. Variable domain in full (rest from reference TRBV13 and TRBJ2-1): AAGVIQSPRHLIKEKRETATLKCYPIPRHDTVYWYQQGPGQDPQFLISFYEKMQSDKGSIPDRFSAQQFSDYHSELNMSSLELGDSALYFCASSVDSAGHNEQFFGPGTRLTVL.

The genes are TRBV3-1 (or the pseudogene TRBV3-2) and TRBJ1-2, with TRBD1 matching over 9 bases. Trimming at V came to 2 bases and at J to 7 bases, leaving 8 bases not matched to a gene. CDR3 length equals 15 residues. Germline CDR1 reads LGHDT; CDR2 reads YNNKEL (reference sequence). The CDR3 reads CASSQMPGTGSGYTF. CDR3 coding DNA: TGTGCCAGCAGCCAAATGCCCGGGACAGGGTCTGGCTACACCTTC.

The CDR3 nucleotides are TGTGCCAGTAGTCCCCTGGACCAAGGGGCGTATGGCTACACCTTC. Amino acids: CASSPLDQGAYGYTF. The genes are TRBV19 and TRBJ1-2; D may be TRBD1 (5 bases). V was trimmed by 5 bases and J by 5 bases, leaving 18 bases between them. The CDR3 has 15 amino acids. Per the germline V gene, CDR1 is LNHDA and CDR2 is SQIVND (reference sequence).

This sequence joins TRBV18 and TRBJ1-3; D is uncertain. The V gene's germline CDR1 is KGHSH and CDR2 LQKENI. V lost 0 bases, J lost 4 bases, and 7 bases lay in between. CDR3 length: 14 residues. For the CDR3, the DNA is TGTGCCAGCTCACCACCGGAGCGGGGAAACACCATATATTTT. Translation gives CASSPPERGNTIYF.

Notes on this clone: Mismatch with germline at one junction end may stem from a read error. The chain joins TRBV19 to TRBJ2-1; tentatively, D is TRBD2 (5 bases). This CDR3 is built from 15 residues. Germline values: CDR1 LNHDA, CDR2 SQIVND (reference sequence). In DNA form, the CDR3 reads TGTGCCAGTAGCATAGGCCGGCAGACTAACAATGAGCAGTTCTTC. Translation: CASSIGRQTNNEQFF.

This clone is a singleton in its sample. V usage is TRBV5-1 and J usage is TRBJ1-2; D ambiguous. The CDR3 is 14 amino acids. The germline V gene encodes CDR1 SGHRS and CDR2 YFSETQ. Trimming pared 2 bases from V and 7 bases from J, leaving 15 bases between. This CDR3 reads CASSLGQRRGGYTF. The DNA of the CDR3 is TGCGCCAGCAGCTTAGGCCAGAGGCGTGGTGGCTACACCTTC.

The CDR3 DNA follows: TGTGCCAGCAGTTCCCCTGATGAGCAGTTCTTC. Its protein is CASSSPDEQFF. The V gene is TRBV12-3 or TRBV12-4, the J gene TRBJ2-1, with D hard to call. V dropped 4 bases and J dropped 8 bases, with 6 bases sitting between them. This CDR3 region has 11 residues.